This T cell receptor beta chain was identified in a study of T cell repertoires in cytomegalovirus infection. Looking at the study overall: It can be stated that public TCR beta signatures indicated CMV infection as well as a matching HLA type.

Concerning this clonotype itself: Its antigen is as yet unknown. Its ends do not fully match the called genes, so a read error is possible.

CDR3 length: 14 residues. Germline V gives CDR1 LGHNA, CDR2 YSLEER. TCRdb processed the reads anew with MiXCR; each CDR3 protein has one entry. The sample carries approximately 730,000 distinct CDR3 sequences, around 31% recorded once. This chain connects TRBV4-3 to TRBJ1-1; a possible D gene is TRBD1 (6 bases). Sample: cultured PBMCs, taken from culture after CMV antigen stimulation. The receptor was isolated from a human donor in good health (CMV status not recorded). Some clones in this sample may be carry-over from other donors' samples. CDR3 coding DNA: TGCGCAAGCAGCCGGACAGTTCTTAACACTGAAGCTTTCTTT. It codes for CASSRTVLNTEAFF.